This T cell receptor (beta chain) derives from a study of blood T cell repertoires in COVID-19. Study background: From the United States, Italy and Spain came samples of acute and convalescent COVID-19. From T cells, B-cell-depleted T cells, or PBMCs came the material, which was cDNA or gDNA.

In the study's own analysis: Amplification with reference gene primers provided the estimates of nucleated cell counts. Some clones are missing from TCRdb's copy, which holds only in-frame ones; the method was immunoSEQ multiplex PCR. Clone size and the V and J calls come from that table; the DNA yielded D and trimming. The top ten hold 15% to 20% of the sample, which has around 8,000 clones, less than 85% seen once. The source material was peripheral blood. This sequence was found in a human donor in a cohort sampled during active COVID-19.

The CDR3 DNA sequence: TGTGCCAGCAGCTTAGAGTGGACAGGGGATTTCGGGACCCAGTACTTC. Protein sequence: CASSLEWTGDFGTQYF. The V call is TRBV7-6, the J call TRBJ2-5; 9 positions agree with TRBD1. Germline CDR1 and CDR2: SGHVS and FNYEAQ. The CDR3 is made up of 16 amino acids. The ends lost 1 base at V and 7 bases at J; junction bases unmatched: 10.